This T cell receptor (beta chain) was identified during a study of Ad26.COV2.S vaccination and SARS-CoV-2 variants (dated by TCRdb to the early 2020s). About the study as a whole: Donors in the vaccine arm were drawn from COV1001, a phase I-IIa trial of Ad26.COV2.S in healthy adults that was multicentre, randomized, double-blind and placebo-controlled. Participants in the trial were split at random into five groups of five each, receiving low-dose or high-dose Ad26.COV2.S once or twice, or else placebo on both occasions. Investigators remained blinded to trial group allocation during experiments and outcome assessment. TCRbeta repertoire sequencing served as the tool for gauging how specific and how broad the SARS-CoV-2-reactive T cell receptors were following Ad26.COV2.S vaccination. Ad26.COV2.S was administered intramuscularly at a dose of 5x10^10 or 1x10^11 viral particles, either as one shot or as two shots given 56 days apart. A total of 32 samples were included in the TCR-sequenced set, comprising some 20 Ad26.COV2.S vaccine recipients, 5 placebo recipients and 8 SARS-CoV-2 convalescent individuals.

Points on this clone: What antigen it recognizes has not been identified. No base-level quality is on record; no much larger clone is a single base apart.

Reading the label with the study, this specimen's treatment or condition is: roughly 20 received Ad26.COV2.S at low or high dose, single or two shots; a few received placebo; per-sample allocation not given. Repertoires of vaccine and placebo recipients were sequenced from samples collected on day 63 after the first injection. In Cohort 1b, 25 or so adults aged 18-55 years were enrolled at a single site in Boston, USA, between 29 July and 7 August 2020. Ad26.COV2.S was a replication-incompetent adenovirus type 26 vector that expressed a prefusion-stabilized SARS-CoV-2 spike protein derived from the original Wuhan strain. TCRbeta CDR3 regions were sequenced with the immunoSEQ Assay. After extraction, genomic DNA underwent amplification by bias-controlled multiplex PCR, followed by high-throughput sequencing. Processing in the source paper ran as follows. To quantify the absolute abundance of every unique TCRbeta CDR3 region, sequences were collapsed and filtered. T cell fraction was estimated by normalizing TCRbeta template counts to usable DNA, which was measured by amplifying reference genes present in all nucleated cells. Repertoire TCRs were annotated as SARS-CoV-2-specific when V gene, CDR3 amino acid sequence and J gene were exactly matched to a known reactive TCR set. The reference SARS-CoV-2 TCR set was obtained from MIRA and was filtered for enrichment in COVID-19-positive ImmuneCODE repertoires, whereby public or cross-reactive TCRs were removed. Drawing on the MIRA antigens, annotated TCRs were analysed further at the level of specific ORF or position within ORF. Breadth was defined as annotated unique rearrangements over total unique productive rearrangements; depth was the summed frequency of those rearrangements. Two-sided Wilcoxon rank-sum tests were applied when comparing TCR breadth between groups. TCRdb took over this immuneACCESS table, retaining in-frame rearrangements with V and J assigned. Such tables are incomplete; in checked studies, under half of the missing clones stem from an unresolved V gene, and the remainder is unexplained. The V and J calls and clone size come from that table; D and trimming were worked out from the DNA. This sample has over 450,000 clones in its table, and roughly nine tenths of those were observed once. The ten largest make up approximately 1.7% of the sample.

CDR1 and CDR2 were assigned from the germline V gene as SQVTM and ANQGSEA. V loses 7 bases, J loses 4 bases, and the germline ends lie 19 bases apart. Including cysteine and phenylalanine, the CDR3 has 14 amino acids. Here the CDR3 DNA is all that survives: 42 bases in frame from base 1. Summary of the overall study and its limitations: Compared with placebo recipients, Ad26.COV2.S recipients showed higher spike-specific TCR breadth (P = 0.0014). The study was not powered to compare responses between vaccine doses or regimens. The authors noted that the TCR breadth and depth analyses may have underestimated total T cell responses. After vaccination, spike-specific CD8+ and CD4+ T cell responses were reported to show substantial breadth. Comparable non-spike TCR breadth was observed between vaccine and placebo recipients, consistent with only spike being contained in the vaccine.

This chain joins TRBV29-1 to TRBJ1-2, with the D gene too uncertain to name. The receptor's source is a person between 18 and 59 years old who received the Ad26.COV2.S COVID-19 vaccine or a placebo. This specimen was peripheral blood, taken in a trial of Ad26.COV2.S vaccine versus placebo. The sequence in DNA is TGCAGCGCCGAACGGGGTTCGGCCGGCTATGGCTACACCTTC. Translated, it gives CSAERGSAGYGYTF.